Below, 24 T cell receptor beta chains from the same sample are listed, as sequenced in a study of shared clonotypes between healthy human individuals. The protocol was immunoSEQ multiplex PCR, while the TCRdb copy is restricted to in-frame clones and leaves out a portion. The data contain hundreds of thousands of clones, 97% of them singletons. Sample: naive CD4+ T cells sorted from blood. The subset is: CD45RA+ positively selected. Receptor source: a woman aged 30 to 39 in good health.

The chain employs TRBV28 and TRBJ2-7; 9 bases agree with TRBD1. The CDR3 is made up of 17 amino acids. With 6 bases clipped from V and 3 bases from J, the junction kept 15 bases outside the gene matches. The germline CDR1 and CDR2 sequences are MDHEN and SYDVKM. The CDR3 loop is CASRRPRRDRVNYEQYF. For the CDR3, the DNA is TGTGCCAGCAGACGCCCCCGCCGGGACAGGGTAAACTACGAGCAGTACTTC.

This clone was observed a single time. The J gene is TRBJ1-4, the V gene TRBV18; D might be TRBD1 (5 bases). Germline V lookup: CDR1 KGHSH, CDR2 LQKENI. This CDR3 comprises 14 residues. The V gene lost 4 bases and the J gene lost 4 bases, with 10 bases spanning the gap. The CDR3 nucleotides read TGTGCCAGCTCACGCGACAGACTTAATGAAAAACTGTTTTTT. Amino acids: CASSRDRLNEKLFF.

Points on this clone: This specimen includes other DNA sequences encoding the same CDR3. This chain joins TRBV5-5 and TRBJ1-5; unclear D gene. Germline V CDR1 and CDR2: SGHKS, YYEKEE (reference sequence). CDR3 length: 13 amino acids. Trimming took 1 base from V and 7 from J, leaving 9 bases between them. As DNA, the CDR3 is TGTGCCAGCAGCTTGTCGGGGAGCCAGCCCCAGCATTTT. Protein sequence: CASSLSGSQPQHF.

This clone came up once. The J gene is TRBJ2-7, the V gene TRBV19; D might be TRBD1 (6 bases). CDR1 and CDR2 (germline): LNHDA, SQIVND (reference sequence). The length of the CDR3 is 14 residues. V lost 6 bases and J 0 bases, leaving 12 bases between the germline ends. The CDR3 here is CASRNQGSSYEQYF. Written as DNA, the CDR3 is TGTGCCAGTAGGAACCAGGGGTCCTCCTACGAGCAGTACTTC.

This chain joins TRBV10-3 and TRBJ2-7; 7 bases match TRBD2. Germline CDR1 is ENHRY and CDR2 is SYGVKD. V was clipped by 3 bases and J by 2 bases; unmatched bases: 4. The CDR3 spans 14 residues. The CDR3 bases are TGTGCCATCAGTGACTCTGCGGGAGCCTACGAGCAGTACTTC. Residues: CAISDSAGAYEQYF.

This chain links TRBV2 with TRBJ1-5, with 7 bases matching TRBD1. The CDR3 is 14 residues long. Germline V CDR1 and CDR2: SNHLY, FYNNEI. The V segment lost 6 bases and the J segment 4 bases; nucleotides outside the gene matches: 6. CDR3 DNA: TGTGCCAGCAGCACCATACAGGGGAATCAGCCCCAGCATTTT. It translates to CASSTIQGNQPQHF.

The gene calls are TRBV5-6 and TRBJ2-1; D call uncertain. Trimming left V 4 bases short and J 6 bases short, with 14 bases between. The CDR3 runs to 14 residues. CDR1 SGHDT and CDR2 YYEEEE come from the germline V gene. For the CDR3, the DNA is TGTGCCAGCAGCCCCCCTTTGGCGTTCAATGAGCAGTTCTTC. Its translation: CASSPPLAFNEQFF.

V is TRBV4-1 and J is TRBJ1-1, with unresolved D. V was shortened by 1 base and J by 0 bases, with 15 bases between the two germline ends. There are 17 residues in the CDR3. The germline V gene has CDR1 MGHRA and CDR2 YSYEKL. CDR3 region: CASSQGQTLIMNTEAFF. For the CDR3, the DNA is TGCGCCAGCAGCCAAGGTCAGACACTCATAATGAACACTGAAGCTTTCTTT.

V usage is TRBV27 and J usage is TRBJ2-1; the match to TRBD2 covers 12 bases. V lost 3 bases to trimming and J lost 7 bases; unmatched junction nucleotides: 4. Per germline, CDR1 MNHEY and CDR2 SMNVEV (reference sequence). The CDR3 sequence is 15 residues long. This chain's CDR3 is CASSFLAGGINEQFF. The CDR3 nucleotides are TGTGCCAGCAGTTTTCTAGCGGGAGGGATAAATGAGCAGTTCTTC.

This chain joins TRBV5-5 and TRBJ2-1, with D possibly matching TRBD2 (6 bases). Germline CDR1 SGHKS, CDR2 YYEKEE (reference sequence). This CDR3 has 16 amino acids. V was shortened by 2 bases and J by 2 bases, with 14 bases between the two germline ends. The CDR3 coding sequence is TGTGCCAGCAGCTTACTCTCCGGGACTCCCTACAATGAGCAGTTCTTC. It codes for CASSLLSGTPYNEQFF. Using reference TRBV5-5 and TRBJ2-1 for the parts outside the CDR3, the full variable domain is DAGVTQSPTHLIKTRGQQVTLRCSPISGHKSVSWYQQVLGQGPQFIFQYYEKEERGRGNFPDRFSARQFPNYSSELNVNALLLGDSALYLCASSLLSGTPYNEQFFGPGTRLTVL.

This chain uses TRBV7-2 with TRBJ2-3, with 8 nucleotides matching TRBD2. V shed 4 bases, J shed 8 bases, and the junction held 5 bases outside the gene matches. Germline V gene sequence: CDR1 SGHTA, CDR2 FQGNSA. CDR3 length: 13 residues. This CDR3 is CASSSREAGTQYF. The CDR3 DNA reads TGTGCCAGCAGCTCGCGGGAGGCTGGTACGCAGTATTTT.

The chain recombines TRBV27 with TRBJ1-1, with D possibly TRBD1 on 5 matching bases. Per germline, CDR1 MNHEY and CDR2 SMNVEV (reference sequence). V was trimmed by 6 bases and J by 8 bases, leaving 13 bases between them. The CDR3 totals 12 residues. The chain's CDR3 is CASRHGGREAFF. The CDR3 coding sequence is TGTGCCAGCAGACACGGGGGACGCGAAGCTTTCTTT.

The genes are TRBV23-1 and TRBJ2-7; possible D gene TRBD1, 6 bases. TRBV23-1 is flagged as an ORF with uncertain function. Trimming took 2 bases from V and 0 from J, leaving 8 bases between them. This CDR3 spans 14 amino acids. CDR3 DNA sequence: TGCGCCAGCAGTCAAGGGGACACCTCCTACGAGCAGTACTTC. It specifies CASSQGDTSYEQYF.

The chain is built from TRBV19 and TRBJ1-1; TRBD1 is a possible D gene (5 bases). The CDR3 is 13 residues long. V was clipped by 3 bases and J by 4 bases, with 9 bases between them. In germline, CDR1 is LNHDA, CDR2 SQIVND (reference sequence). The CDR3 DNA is TGTGCCAGTAGTATCCAGGGTCTCACTGAAGCTTTCTTT. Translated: CASSIQGLTEAFF.

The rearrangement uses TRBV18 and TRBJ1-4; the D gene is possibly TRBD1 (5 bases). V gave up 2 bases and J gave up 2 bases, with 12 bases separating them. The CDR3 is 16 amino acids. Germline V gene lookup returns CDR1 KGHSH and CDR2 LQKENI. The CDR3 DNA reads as TGTGCCAGCTCACCATGGGGGTCGATGACTAATGAAAAACTGTTTTTT. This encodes CASSPWGSMTNEKLFF.

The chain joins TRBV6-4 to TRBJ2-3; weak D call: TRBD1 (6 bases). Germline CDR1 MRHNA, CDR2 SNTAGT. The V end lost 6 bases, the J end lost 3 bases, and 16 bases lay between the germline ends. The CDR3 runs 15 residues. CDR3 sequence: CASSPQGIGTDTQYF. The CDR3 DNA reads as TGTGCCAGCAGCCCACAGGGTATAGGGACAGATACGCAGTATTTT.

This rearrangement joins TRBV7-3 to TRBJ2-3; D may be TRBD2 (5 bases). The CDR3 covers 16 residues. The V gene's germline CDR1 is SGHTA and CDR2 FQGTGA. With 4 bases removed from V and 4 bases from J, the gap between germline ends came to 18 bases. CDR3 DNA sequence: TGTGCCAGCAGCTCTGGGGAGTTGCAGGCGGCAGATACGCAGTATTTT. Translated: CASSSGELQAADTQYF.

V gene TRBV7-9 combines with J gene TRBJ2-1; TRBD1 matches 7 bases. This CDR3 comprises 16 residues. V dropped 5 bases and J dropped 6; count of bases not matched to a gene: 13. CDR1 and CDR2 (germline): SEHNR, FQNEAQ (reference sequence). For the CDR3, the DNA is TGTGCCAGCAGCCCCAGATCCCCAGGGGGAGTCAATGAGCAGTTCTTC. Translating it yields CASSPRSPGGVNEQFF.

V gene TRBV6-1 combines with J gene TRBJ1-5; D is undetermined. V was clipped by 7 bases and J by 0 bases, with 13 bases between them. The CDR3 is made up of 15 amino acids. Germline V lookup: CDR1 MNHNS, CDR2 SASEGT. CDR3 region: CASTPVGNSNQPQHF. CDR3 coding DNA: TGTGCCAGCACCCCGGTGGGGAATAGCAATCAGCCCCAGCATTTT.

The CDR3 protein is CASSVGPLAGEETQYF. CDR3 coding DNA: TGTGCCAGCAGCGTAGGCCCCCTAGCGGGAGAAGAGACCCAGTACTTC. This chain links TRBV9 with TRBJ2-5; the match to TRBD2 covers 10 bases. The trim removed 0 bases at V and 3 bases at J, leaving 5 bases unmatched. The CDR3 runs 16 residues. Germline V gene data show CDR1 as SGDLS and CDR2 as YYNGEE.

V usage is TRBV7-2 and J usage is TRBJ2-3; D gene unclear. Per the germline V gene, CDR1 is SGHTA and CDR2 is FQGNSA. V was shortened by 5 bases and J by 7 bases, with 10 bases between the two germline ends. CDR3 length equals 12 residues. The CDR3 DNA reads TGTGCCAGCAGCCATCCCGATAATACGCAGTATTTT. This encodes CASSHPDNTQYF.

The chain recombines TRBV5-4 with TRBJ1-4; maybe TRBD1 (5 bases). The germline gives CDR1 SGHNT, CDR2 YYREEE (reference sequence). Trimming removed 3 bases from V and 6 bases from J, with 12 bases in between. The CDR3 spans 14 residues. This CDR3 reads CASSSPGRDEKLFF. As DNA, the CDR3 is TGTGCCAGCAGCTCCCCGGGACGGGATGAAAAACTGTTTTTT.

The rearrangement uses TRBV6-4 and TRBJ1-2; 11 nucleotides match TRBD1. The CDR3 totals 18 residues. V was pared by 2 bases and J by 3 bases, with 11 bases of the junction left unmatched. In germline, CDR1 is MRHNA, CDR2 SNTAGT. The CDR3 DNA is TGTGCCAGCAGTGACCCACCTTGGACAGGGGGCGGCGACTATGGCTACACCTTC. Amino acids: CASSDPPWTGGGDYGYTF.

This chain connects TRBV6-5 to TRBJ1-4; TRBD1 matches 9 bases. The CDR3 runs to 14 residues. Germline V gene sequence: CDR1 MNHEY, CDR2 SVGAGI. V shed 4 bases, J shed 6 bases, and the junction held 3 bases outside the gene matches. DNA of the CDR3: TGTGCCAGCAGTTCGGGACAGGGTGATGAAAAACTGTTTTTT. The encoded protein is CASSSGQGDEKLFF.